A single sample is the source of the 4 T cell receptor beta chains below, sequenced in a study of shared clonotypes between healthy human individuals. Method: immunoSEQ multiplex PCR; TCRdb's copy keeps in-frame clones and lacks some. This table holds about 2 million clones, roughly 94% found once. Naive CD8 populations comprised CD45RO-negative cells positively selected for CCR7, excluding terminally differentiated effector memory CD45RA+ cells. The specimen sequenced was naive CD8+ T cells sorted from blood. These receptors came from a man between 18 and 35 years old in good health.

The CDR3 DNA follows: TGTGCCAGCAGCTCGGCCTCGGAGACCCAGTACTTC. Amino acids: CASSSASETQYF. The rearrangement links TRBV7-6 to TRBJ2-5; D uncertain. Trimming took 4 bases from V and 5 from J, leaving 8 bases between them. CDR3 length: 12 amino acids. In germline, CDR1 is SGHVS, CDR2 FNYEAQ.

This clone appeared once. V is TRBV4-3 and J is TRBJ2-3, with 12 bases that match TRBD2. The germline V gene encodes CDR1 LGHNA and CDR2 YSLEER. Trimming took 0 bases from V and 5 from J; bases not matched to a gene: 9. CDR3 size: 18 residues. The CDR3 sequence is CASSQDDLAGGPVDTQYF. As DNA, the CDR3 is TGCGCCAGCAGCCAAGATGATCTAGCGGGAGGGCCGGTAGATACGCAGTATTTT.

This chain uses TRBV11-2 with TRBJ2-1; D perhaps matches TRBD2 (6 bases). This CDR3 region has 15 residues. V lost 0 bases, J lost 8 bases, and 14 bases lay in between. Germline assignment: CDR1 SGHAT and CDR2 FQNNGV. For the CDR3, the DNA is TGTGCCAGCAGCTTAGATCTTCCTAGCGTGGATGAGCAGTTCTTC. Amino acids: CASSLDLPSVDEQFF.

V and J are TRBV25-1 and TRBJ1-2; D perhaps matches TRBD1 (5 bases). Looked up from germline, CDR1 is MGHDK and CDR2 is SYGVNS. The CDR3 has 14 amino acids. V was pared by 7 bases and J by 0 bases, with 12 bases between. The DNA for the CDR3 is TGTGCCAGCAAGGGCGGGGGAGCTAACTATGGCTACACCTTC. Translating it yields CASKGGGANYGYTF.